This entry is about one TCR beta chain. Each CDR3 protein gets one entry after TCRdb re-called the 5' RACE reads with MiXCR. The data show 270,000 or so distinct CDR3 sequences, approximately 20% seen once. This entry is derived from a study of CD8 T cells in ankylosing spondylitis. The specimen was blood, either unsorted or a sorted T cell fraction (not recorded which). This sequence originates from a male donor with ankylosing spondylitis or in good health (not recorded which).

DNA for the CDR3: TGTGCCAGCAGGGCTCGGGACAGGGGCTACGAGCAGTACTTC. It encodes CASRARDRGYEQYF. This chain uses TRBV2 with TRBJ2-7, with TRBD1 identical over 10 bases. This CDR3 is 14 amino acids long. With 6 bases clipped from V and 3 bases from J, the junction kept 5 bases outside the gene matches. Germline values: CDR1 SNHLY, CDR2 FYNNEI. The complete variable domain, with remaining parts taken from reference TRBV2 and TRBJ2-7, reads EPEVTQTPSHQVTQMGQEVILRCVPISNHLYFYWYRQILGQKVEFLVSFYNNEISEKSEIFDDQFSVERPDGSNFTLKIRSTKLEDSAMYFCASRARDRGYEQYFGPGTRLTVT.